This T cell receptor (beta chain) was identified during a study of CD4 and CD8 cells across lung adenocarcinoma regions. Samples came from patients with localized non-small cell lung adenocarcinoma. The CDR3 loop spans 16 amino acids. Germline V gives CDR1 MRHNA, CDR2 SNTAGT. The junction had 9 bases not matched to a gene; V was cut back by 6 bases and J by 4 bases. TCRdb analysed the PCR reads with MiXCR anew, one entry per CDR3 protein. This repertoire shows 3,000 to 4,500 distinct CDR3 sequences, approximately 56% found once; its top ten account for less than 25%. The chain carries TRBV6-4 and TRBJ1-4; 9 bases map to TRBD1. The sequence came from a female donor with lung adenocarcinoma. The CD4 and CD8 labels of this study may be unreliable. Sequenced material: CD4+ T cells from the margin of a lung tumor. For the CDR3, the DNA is TGTGCCAGCAGCGCTAAACGGGACAGGGTTAATGAAAAACTGTTTTTT. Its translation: CASSAKRDRVNEKLFF.